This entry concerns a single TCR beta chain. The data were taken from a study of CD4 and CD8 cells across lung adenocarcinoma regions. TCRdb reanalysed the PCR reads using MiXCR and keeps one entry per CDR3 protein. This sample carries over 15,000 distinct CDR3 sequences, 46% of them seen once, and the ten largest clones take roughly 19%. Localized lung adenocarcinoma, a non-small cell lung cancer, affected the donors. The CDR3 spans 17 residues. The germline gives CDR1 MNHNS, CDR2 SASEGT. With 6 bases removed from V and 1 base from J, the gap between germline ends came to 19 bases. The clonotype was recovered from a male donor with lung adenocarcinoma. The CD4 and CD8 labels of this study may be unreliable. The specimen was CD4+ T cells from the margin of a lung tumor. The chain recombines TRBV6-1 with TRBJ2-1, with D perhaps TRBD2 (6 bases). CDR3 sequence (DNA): TGTGCCAGCAGGCCGACTTGGCGGGAATTTTCCTACAATGAGCAGTTCTTC. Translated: CASRPTWREFSYNEQFF.